The 9 T cell receptor beta chains in this list originate from one sample, sequenced in a study of human T cells and chemical hapten exposure. In TCRdb, the RACE reads were re-called with MiXCR into one record per CDR3 protein. The sample yields 80,000 to 95,000 distinct CDR3 sequences, about 10% seen once. Time point reported: patch test 1, 2 weeks after DPC sensitization. The treatment here: therapeutic diphenylcyclopropenone sensitization with weekly scalp DPC. The sample consisted of whole blood, taken in connection with sensitization to the hapten diphenylcyclopropenone (DPC). All receptors derive from a woman aged 50 to 65 with alopecia areata. Some clones in this sample may be carry-over from other donors' samples.

The gene calls are TRBV28 and TRBJ1-5; unclear D gene. The V end lost 7 bases, the J end lost 5 bases, and 12 bases lay between the germline ends. Germline CDR1 and CDR2: MDHEN and SYDVKM. The CDR3 is 13 residues long. CDR3 sequence: CASTFPPYQPQHF. CDR3 coding DNA: TGTGCCAGCACCTTTCCCCCCTATCAGCCCCAGCATTTT. The variable domain in full, completed from reference TRBV28 and TRBJ1-5, reads DVKVTQSSRYLVKRTGEKVFLECVQDMDHENMFWYRQDPGLGLRLIYFSYDVKMKEKGDIPEGYSVSREKKERFSLILESASTNQTSMYLCASTFPPYQPQHFGDGTRLSIL.

V gene TRBV7-2 combines with J gene TRBJ2-5; 12 bases align to TRBD2. V lost 2 bases to trimming and J lost 5 bases; unmatched junction nucleotides: 0. Germline V gene lookup returns CDR1 SGHTA and CDR2 FQGNSA. CDR3 length: 14 amino acids. As DNA, the CDR3 is TGTGCCAGCAGCTTACTAGCGGGGGGGGAGACCCAGTACTTC. Its protein product is CASSLLAGGETQYF.

The chain carries TRBV14 and TRBJ1-1; perhaps TRBD1 as D (5 bases). V lost 8 bases, J lost 1 base, and 17 bases lay in between. Germline-derived CDR1 and CDR2 are SGHDN and FVKESK. The CDR3 is made up of 15 amino acids. CDR3 sequence reads: CASSKTGGGNTEAFF. The CDR3 nucleotides read TGTGCCAGCTCTAAGACGGGGGGAGGGAACACTGAAGCTTTCTTT.

This clonotype was detected ten times or more. V is TRBV29-1 and J is TRBJ2-1; 11 bases agree with TRBD2. CDR3 length equals 16 residues. With 5 bases clipped from V and 6 bases from J, the junction kept 12 bases outside the gene matches. CDR1 is SQVTM, CDR2 ANQGSEA, per germline. The chain's CDR3 is CSVRLLAGGSGNEQFF. The CDR3 coding sequence is TGCAGCGTTCGACTATTAGCGGGAGGGTCTGGCAATGAGCAGTTCTTC.

The table lists this clonotype with many counts. This chain uses TRBV5-1 with TRBJ1-1, with TRBD1 matching over 8 bases. J was trimmed by 4 bases and V by 4 bases; bases with no gene match: 6. Per germline, CDR1 SGHRS and CDR2 YFSETQ. The CDR3 totals 14 residues. The CDR3 spells CASSQGAAGTEAFF. CDR3 bases: TGCGCCAGCAGCCAGGGGGCGGCAGGCACTGAAGCTTTCTTT.

This clonotype was recorded many times. The genes are TRBV7-9 and TRBJ2-1; 9 bases line up with TRBD2. J gave up 10 bases and V 9 bases, and 10 bases lay outside the gene matches. The CDR3 spans 13 residues. From germline, CDR1 is SEHNR and CDR2 FQNEAQ (reference sequence). This CDR3 is CASIVAGAGEQFF. Here the CDR3 DNA reads TGTGCCAGTATCGTAGCGGGAGCAGGAGAGCAGTTCTTC.

In this sample, this clonotype turned up many times. The chain uses TRBV11-2 and TRBJ2-7; 7 bases align to TRBD2. Germline V gene lookup returns CDR1 SGHAT and CDR2 FQNNGV. The J segment lost 3 bases and the V segment lost 8 bases, leaving 7 bases of the junction unmatched. This CDR3 is 13 amino acids long. This CDR3 is CASQPGGHYEQYF. The CDR3, as DNA: TGTGCCAGCCAGCCGGGAGGACACTACGAGCAGTACTTC.

The CDR3 coding sequence is TGCAGTGCTAGTTTGGGGGGCGCCGGTGAAAAACTGTTTTTT. Translated: CSASLGGAGEKLFF. The chain recombines TRBV20-1 with TRBJ1-4; D is perhaps TRBD1 (6 bases). The germline gives CDR1 DFQATT, CDR2 SNEGSKA (reference sequence). Trimming pared 3 bases from V and 7 bases from J, leaving 15 bases between. The length of the CDR3 is 14 residues.

To note about this clonotype: This may stem from a read error, because a much larger clone lies one nucleotide away. The chain links TRBV18 to TRBJ2-7; TRBD2 matches at 11 bases. The CDR3 contains 17 residues. Per germline, CDR1 KGHSH and CDR2 LQKENI. For the CDR3, the DNA is TGTGTCAGCTCACCCCCCAGAACTAGCGGGAGTTCCCACGAGCAGTACTTC. Its protein is CVSSPPRTSGSSHEQYF.